The rows below give T cell receptor beta chains drawn from one sample of a study of T cell responses to AZD1222 COVID-19 vaccine. Using immunoSEQ multiplex PCR, the repertoire was profiled, and TCRdb retains in-frame clones only, with some absent. The sample carries approximately 140,000 clones, 93% recorded once. This material consisted of peripheral blood, taken on day 0 of MenACWY control vaccination. Every receptor here comes from an adult in good health. CDR3s include the opening cysteine and the closing phenylalanine or tryptophan. A D gene is named only where the DNA matches it firmly. Size values are once, few and many counts, or a class for expanded clones, and some rows have none.

TRBV11-2	TRBJ1-2	once	TRBD1	TGTGCCAGCAGTGCGAGGGGACAGGGGGCCGAAACTAACTATGGCTACACCTTC	CASSARGQGAETNYGYTF
TRBV19	TRBJ1-4	-	-	TGTGCCAGTAGTATTCTCAGGGACCCAAATGAAAAACTGTTTTTT	CASSILRDPNEKLFF
TRBV29-1	TRBJ2-3	-	-	TGCAGCGTTGGGGCCCGCACAGATACGCAGTATTTT	CSVGARTDTQYF
TRBV6-4	TRBJ1-3	-	-	TGTGCCAGCAGTGACTCGCAAGGCCCCTCTGGAAACACCATATATTTT	CASSDSQGPSGNTIYF
TRBV5-1	TRBJ1-1	once	TRBD1	TGCGCCAGCAGCGCACAGACAGGGGTGAACACTGAAGCTTTCTTT	CASSAQTGVNTEAFF
TRBV7-2	TRBJ2-5	-	TRBD2	TGTGCCAGCCGGGCGGGGGGGCAGGAGACCCAGTACTTC	CASRAGGQETQYF
TRBV5-6	TRBJ1-1	-	TRBD1	TGTGCCAGCAGCGGGACAGACACAAGGGGGACTGAAGCTTTCTTT	CASSGTDTRGTEAFF
TRBV6-6	TRBJ2-5	-	-	TGTGCCAGCAGTACGTCACACCCCCAAGAGACCCAGTACTTC	CASSTSHPQETQYF
TRBV5-5	TRBJ1-1	-	-	TGTGCCAGCAGCTTGAAAGTTGAAGCTTTCTTT	CASSLKVEAFF
TRBV9	TRBJ1-2	-	-	TGTGCCAGCAGCGTAGAGGTACAGGGCTTAGTTGGCTACACCTTC	CASSVEVQGLVGYTF
TRBV9	TRBJ1-4	-	-	TGTGCCAGCAGCTCTGCAACTAATGAAAAACTGTTTTTT	CASSSATNEKLFF
TRBV5-1	TRBJ1-6	-	-	TGCGCCAGCAGCCCCACAGGCTATAATTCACCCCTCCACTTT	CASSPTGYNSPLHF
TRBV6-2/TRBV6-3	TRBJ1-2	-	-	TGTGCCAGCAGCCCTGACAGAGCGGAAGGCTACACCTTC	CASSPDRAEGYTF
TRBV27	TRBJ1-1	-	-	TGTGCCAGCAGTTTCTATGGACAGAGGAACACTGAAGCTTTCTTT	CASSFYGQRNTEAFF
TRBV5-4	TRBJ1-2	-	TRBD1	TGTGCCAGCAGCTGGGATAGGACAGGGCGCTATGGCTACACCTTC	CASSWDRTGRYGYTF
TRBV6-1	TRBJ1-2	-	-	TGTGCCAGCAGTGACAGTATTGGCTCCTATGGCTACACCTTC	CASSDSIGSYGYTF
TRBV2	TRBJ1-4	few	-	TGTGCCAGCAGGCCCGACACCAATGAAAAACTGTTTTTT	CASRPDTNEKLFF
TRBV27	TRBJ1-1	-	-	TGTGCCAGCAGTTCCCCATTGAACACTGAAGCTTTCTTT	CASSSPLNTEAFF
TRBV2	TRBJ1-3	-	-	TGTGCCAGCAGCCCGTCGAGGGGCGCAAACACCATATATTTT	CASSPSRGANTIYF
TRBV28	TRBJ1-2	-	TRBD1	TGTGCCAGCACAGGGGGCGCGGGGGGCTACACCTTC	CASTGGAGGYTF
TRBV12-5	TRBJ2-5	-	-	TGTGCTAGTGGAAGGGAGACCCAGTACTTC	CASGRETQYF
TRBV7-2	TRBJ2-3	-	TRBD2	TGTGCCAGCAGCTTTCGGGCGGGAGCCCCAGATACGCAGTATTTT	CASSFRAGAPDTQYF
TRBV27	TRBJ1-1	-	TRBD1	TGTGCCAGCGGATACAGGGGAATGAACACTGAAGCTTTCTTT	CASGYRGMNTEAFF
TRBV28	TRBJ1-5	-	-	TGTGCCAGCAGTCCCACTGGGGCGCCATTTCAGCCCCAGCATTTT	CASSPTGAPFQPQHF
TRBV5-1	TRBJ1-2	-	TRBD1	TGCGCCAGCAGCCCGGACAGGGGTCCCGGCTACACCTTC	CASSPDRGPGYTF
TRBV29-1	TRBJ1-1	-	-	TGCAGCGTTGACGACGGGTTGGGCACTGAAGCTTTCTTT	CSVDDGLGTEAFF
TRBV5-4	TRBJ1-1	many	-	TGTGCCAGCAGCTTTGAGAGACGGGAAGCTTTCTTT	CASSFERREAFF
TRBV21-1	TRBJ2-7	-	-	TGTGCCAGCACCCGAAGAGAAAGCAGGGTGGCCGAGCAGTACTTC	CASTRRESRVAEQYF
TRBV20-1	TRBJ2-3	-	TRBD2	TGCAGTGCTAGTGGTAGCGGGAGCACAGATACGCAGTATTTT	CSASGSGSTDTQYF
TRBV7-8	TRBJ2-1	-	-	TGTGCCAGCAGCTTCGAGGCCCTAAATGAGCAGTTCTTC	CASSFEALNEQFF
TRBV19	TRBJ1-5	-	-	TGTGCCAGTAGTATAAAAAGAGGACAGAACTACAATCAGCCCCAGCATTTT	CASSIKRGQNYNQPQHF